These 13 T cell receptor beta chains share one sample of origin, sequenced in a study of radiotherapy plus CTLA-4 blockade in lung cancer. The assay was immunoSEQ multiplex PCR, and TCRdb's table has in-frame clones only and misses some. The sample holds 70,000 to 90,000 clones, more than 75% seen once. The sequencing used peripheral blood, collected from a patient treated with radiotherapy plus ipilimumab. These receptors were obtained from a human donor with non-small cell lung cancer who had stable disease on radiotherapy plus ipilimumab.

This chain connects TRBV28 to TRBJ2-5; 7 nucleotides align to TRBD1. The length of the CDR3 is 14 residues. CDR1 MDHEN and CDR2 SYDVKM come from the germline V gene. The trim removed 7 bases at V and 5 bases at J, leaving 10 bases unmatched. The CDR3 spells CASKDRAFLETQYF. Here the CDR3 DNA reads TGTGCCAGCAAAGACAGGGCGTTTCTGGAGACCCAGTACTTC.

The genes are TRBV6-1 and TRBJ1-5, with TRBD1 matching 7 bases. Germline CDR1 MNHNS, CDR2 SASEGT. V was clipped by 8 bases and J by 6 bases; unmatched bases: 10. This CDR3 comprises 14 residues. The CDR3 nucleotides are TGTGCCAGCTCGTGGCAGGGGGTAGGTCAGCCCCAGCATTTT. Its translation is CASSWQGVGQPQHF.

The chain links TRBV30 to TRBJ2-1, with D perhaps TRBD2 (5 bases). This CDR3 comprises 16 residues. Germline CDR1 is GTSNPN and CDR2 is SVGIG (reference sequence). V lost 2 bases and J lost 0, with 14 bases in between. In DNA, the CDR3 is TGTGCCTGGAGTTATCTAGCACTGAGCTCCTACAATGAGCAGTTCTTC. As protein: CAWSYLALSSYNEQFF.

This sequence joins TRBV29-1 and TRBJ2-2, with D possibly matching TRBD2 (5 bases). Trimming took off 6 bases at V and 1 base at J, with 12 bases between the two ends. There are 14 residues in the CDR3. In germline, CDR1 is SQVTM, CDR2 ANQGSEA. The CDR3 DNA sequence: TGCAGCGTGGGCGGGTCAAAGAACACCGGGGAGCTGTTTTTT. Protein sequence: CSVGGSKNTGELFF.

CDR3 amino acids: CAWSRQGRFTEAFF. The CDR3 bases are TGTGCCTGGAGCCGGCAGGGGAGGTTCACTGAAGCTTTCTTT. The chain couples TRBV30 to TRBJ1-1; D may be TRBD1 (6 bases). V was cut by 3 bases and J by 4 bases, with 15 bases left in between. CDR1 and CDR2 from the germline V gene are GTSNPN and SVGIG (reference sequence). The CDR3 is made up of 14 amino acids.

This sequence joins TRBV9 and TRBJ2-5; 13 bases match TRBD2. CDR1 is SGDLS, CDR2 YYNGEE, per germline. Unmatched junction bases numbered 11, after V lost 0 bases and J lost 0 bases. The CDR3 is made up of 20 amino acids. CDR3 in DNA: TGTGCCAGCAGCGTAGCGGCAGGAGGAGGACTAGCGGGGGACCAAGAGACCCAGTACTTC. Its protein product is CASSVAAGGGLAGDQETQYF.

The V gene is TRBV9, the J gene TRBJ2-1; D may match TRBD1 or TRBD2 (6 bases each). V shed 4 bases and J shed 8 bases, with 22 bases lying between them. In germline, CDR1 is SGDLS, CDR2 YYNGEE. This CDR3 region has 16 residues. The CDR3 loop is CASSLLEGGSFDEQFF. The CDR3, as DNA: TGTGCCAGCAGCCTCCTGGAAGGGGGGTCGTTCGATGAGCAGTTCTTC. Variable domain in full (rest from reference TRBV9 and TRBJ2-1): DSGVTQTPKHLITATGQRVTLRCSPRSGDLSVYWYQQSLDQGLQFLIQYYNGEERAKGNILERFSAQQFPDLHSELNLSSLELGDSALYFCASSLLEGGSFDEQFFGPGTRLTVL.

V is TRBV7-2 and J is TRBJ2-5; tentatively, D is TRBD2 (6 bases). V dropped 0 bases and J dropped 2 bases, with 7 bases sitting between them. The germline CDR1 and CDR2 sequences are SGHTA and FQGNSA. There are 14 residues in the CDR3. CDR3 protein: CASSLAGGQETQYF. As DNA, the CDR3 is TGTGCCAGCAGCTTAGCGGGGGGACAAGAGACCCAGTACTTC. Full variable domain (outside the CDR3, taken from reference TRBV7-2 and TRBJ2-5): GAGVSQSPSNKVTEKGKDVELRCDPISGHTALYWYRQSLGQGLEFLIYFQGNSAPDKSGLPSDRFSAERTGGSVSTLTIQRTQQEDSAVYLCASSLAGGQETQYFGPGTRLLVL.

The rearrangement joins TRBV5-1 to TRBJ2-5; D not certain. Trimming took 0 bases from V and 1 from J, leaving 7 bases between them. CDR1 SGHRS and CDR2 YFSETQ come from the germline V gene. The CDR3 length is 14 residues. For the CDR3, the DNA is TGCGCCAGCAGCTTGGAGCGATCCCAAGAGACCCAGTACTTC. Encoded protein: CASSLERSQETQYF.

This clone appeared a few times. The V and J genes are TRBV6-1 and TRBJ2-7; 8 bases are a match to TRBD1. There are 13 residues in the CDR3. Looked up from germline, CDR1 is MNHNS and CDR2 is SASEGT. J gave up 7 bases and V 5 bases, and 7 bases lay outside the gene matches. CDR3 sequence: CASSQGQALEQYF. In nucleotides, the CDR3 is TGTGCCAGCAGTCAGGGACAGGCCCTTGAGCAGTACTTC.

This rearrangement joins TRBV2 to TRBJ2-5, with 12 positions matching TRBD2. V trimming: 8 bases; J trimming: 2 bases; junction bases outside the gene matches: 6. CDR1 is SNHLY, CDR2 FYNNEI, per germline. The CDR3 is 15 amino acids. Written as DNA, the CDR3 is TGTGCCAGCTCCAGGACTAGCGGGAATCAAGAGACCCAGTACTTC. Amino acid sequence: CASSRTSGNQETQYF.

J is TRBJ2-1 and V is TRBV6-6, with a possible D match to TRBD2 (7 bases). Per the germline V gene, CDR1 is MNHNY and CDR2 is SVGAGI (reference sequence). The CDR3 has 16 residues. The V end lost 5 bases, the J end lost 5 bases, and 19 bases lay between the germline ends. CDR3 coding DNA: TGTGCCAGCAGTCAGGGGCCGGGGGGTTCAGACAATGAGCAGTTCTTC. Protein sequence: CASSQGPGGSDNEQFF.

This rearrangement joins TRBV30 to TRBJ1-3, with a possible D match to TRBD1 (5 bases). CDR1 and CDR2 (germline): GTSNPN, SVGIG (reference sequence). Trimming shortened V by 5 bases and J by 0 bases, and 17 bases separated the two germline ends. The CDR3 is made up of 16 amino acids. The CDR3, as DNA: TGTGCCTGGGGATGGCGGGGCCTTAGCTCTGGAAACACCATATATTTT. Translated, it gives CAWGWRGLSSGNTIYF. Combining the CDR3 with reference TRBV30 and TRBJ1-3 gives the whole variable domain SQTIHQWPATLVQPVGSPLSLECTVEGTSNPNLYWYRQAAGRGLQLLFYSVGIGQISSEVPQNLSASRPQDRQFILSSKKLLLSDSGFYLCAWGWRGLSSGNTIYFGEGSWLTVV.